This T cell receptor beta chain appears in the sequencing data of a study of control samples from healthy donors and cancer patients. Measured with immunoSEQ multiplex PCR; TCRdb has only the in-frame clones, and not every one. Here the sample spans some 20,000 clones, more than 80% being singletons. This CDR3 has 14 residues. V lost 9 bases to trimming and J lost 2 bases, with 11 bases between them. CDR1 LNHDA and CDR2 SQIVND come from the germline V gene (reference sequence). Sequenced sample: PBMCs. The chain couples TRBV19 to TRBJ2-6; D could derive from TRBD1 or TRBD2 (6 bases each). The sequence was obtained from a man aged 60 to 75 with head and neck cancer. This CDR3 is CASSGGPGANVLTF. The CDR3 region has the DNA TGTGCCAGCTCTGGGGGGCCTGGGGCCAACGTCCTGACTTTC.